One and the same sample provided the 9 T cell receptor beta chains below, sequenced in a study of neoadjuvant anti-PD-1 for oral cavity cancer. Assay: immunoSEQ multiplex PCR; the TCRdb copy retains only in-frame clones and omits some. The sample lists 5,500 to 8,000 clones; about 80% were seen once. Specimen: PBMCs, collected before nivolumab (anti-PD-1) treatment. The receptors originated from a person between 40 and 85 years old with oral cavity squamous cell carcinoma.

The chain uses TRBV6-1 and TRBJ1-2; 9 bases fit TRBD1. Germline lookup yields CDR1 MNHNS and CDR2 SASEGT. The CDR3 totals 14 residues. The V segment lost 0 bases and the J segment 5 bases; nucleotides outside the gene matches: 1. CDR3 loop: CASSEAGTGYGYTF. The CDR3 nucleotides are TGTGCCAGCAGTGAAGCCGGGACAGGGTATGGCTACACCTTC.

The gene calls are TRBV9 and TRBJ1-3; D possibly corresponds to TRBD1 (5 bases). Germline V gene data show CDR1 as SGDLS and CDR2 as YYNGEE. The CDR3 spans 16 residues. The V gene lost 0 bases and the J gene lost 0 bases, with 10 bases spanning the gap. CDR3 loop: CASSVGGGISGNTIYF. The CDR3, as DNA: TGTGCCAGCAGCGTAGGCGGGGGAATCTCTGGAAACACCATATATTTT.

The chain couples TRBV5-5 to TRBJ2-1, with D tentatively TRBD1 (7 bases). With 3 bases removed from V and 4 bases from J, the gap between germline ends came to 17 bases. The CDR3 contains 16 residues. CDR1 and CDR2 from the germline V gene are SGHKS and YYEKEE (reference sequence). CDR3 DNA: TGTGCCAGCAGCTCCGGCGGCGGGACAGAATACAATGAGCAGTTCTTC. This gives the protein CASSSGGGTEYNEQFF. Based on the CDR3 plus reference TRBV5-5 and TRBJ2-1, the full variable domain is DAGVTQSPTHLIKTRGQQVTLRCSPISGHKSVSWYQQVLGQGPQFIFQYYEKEERGRGNFPDRFSARQFPNYSSELNVNALLLGDSALYLCASSSGGGTEYNEQFFGPGTRLTVL.

The chain carries TRBV2 and TRBJ2-2, with D possibly matching TRBD1 (6 bases). Trimming stripped 6 bases from V and 6 bases from J, with 17 bases between. Germline V gives CDR1 SNHLY, CDR2 FYNNEI. CDR3 size: 15 residues. In DNA form, the CDR3 reads TGTGCCAGCAGAGGAGGCAGGGGAGAATCCGGGGAGCTGTTTTTT. Translation gives CASRGGRGESGELFF.

This clone appeared a few times. This CDR3 reads CASSQFGSTGGEAFF. The CDR3 DNA follows: TGTGCCAGCAGCCAGTTCGGGAGTACGGGGGGAGAAGCTTTCTTT. This rearrangement joins TRBV7-2 to TRBJ1-1, with a weak D call TRBD1 (5 bases). The V gene's germline CDR1 is SGHTA and CDR2 FQGNSA. Trimming left V 5 bases short and J 8 bases short, with 21 bases between. The CDR3 sequence is 15 residues long.

This sequence joins TRBV4-1 and TRBJ2-7; D gene unclear. Germline V gene lookup returns CDR1 MGHRA and CDR2 YSYEKL. The CDR3 is 13 residues long. The germline V and J ends were trimmed by 5 bases and 1 base, with 9 bases remaining between them. CDR3 coding DNA: TGCGCCAGCAGCTCGGCTAGATCCTACGAGCAGTACTTC. It specifies CASSSARSYEQYF.

This chain joins TRBV19 and TRBJ2-1; 15 bases agree with TRBD2. The germline CDR1 and CDR2 sequences are LNHDA and SQIVND (reference sequence). The CDR3 extends over 23 amino acids. J lost 1 base, V lost 4 bases, and 20 bases had no gene match. CDR3 sequence: CASSTTSRTSGGGIVRSYNEQFF. The CDR3 region has the DNA TGTGCCAGTAGTACCACTTCCAGGACTAGCGGGGGGGGTATAGTTAGGTCCTACAATGAGCAGTTCTTC.

This sequence joins TRBV29-1 and TRBJ2-3; 8 nucleotides align to TRBD1. Losses at the gene ends were 4 bases for V and 5 bases for J; bases not matched to a gene: 8. Germline V gives CDR1 SQVTM, CDR2 ANQGSEA. The CDR3 runs 14 residues. CDR3 in DNA: TGCAGCGTTGTGGGGCAGGGGGCAGGAGATACGCAGTATTTT. Translation gives CSVVGQGAGDTQYF.

This clone has a handful of counts. This chain links TRBV7-9 with TRBJ2-7; no clear D gene. CDR3 length: 14 amino acids. With 0 bases removed from V and 6 bases from J, the gap between germline ends came to 12 bases. CDR1 and CDR2 (germline): SEHNR, FQNEAQ (reference sequence). Here the CDR3 DNA reads TGTGCCAGCAGCTTAGCTGGTAGGGCGAGCGAGCAGTACTTC. It yields the protein CASSLAGRASEQYF.